Below, 22 T cell receptor beta chains from the same sample are listed, as sequenced in a study of response to subunit inactivated influenza vaccine (dated by TCRdb to 2017 to 2018). Library preparation used RT-PCR. Sequenced on an Illumina HiSeq 2500. In TCRdb, the public reads were trimmed at Q25 with fastp and aligned with MiXCR, with productive beta chains retained. Duplicate CDR3 protein sequences are folded into a single record with the most common DNA and genes. The sample profile shows 550,000 to 800,000 distinct CDR3 sequences; over 11% of them were found once. The ten largest clones capture 5.5% to 7% of the sample. Sequencing used PBMCs from blood, obtained less than 15 days before vaccination. The source is a man aged 50 to 59 who received an inactivated influenza vaccine. Donor details come from another sample of the same person, matched by shared clones.

Ten or more counts support this clonotype. V and J are TRBV28 and TRBJ2-5; 8 bases fit TRBD1. Germline CDR1 reads MDHEN; CDR2 reads SYDVKM. There are 15 residues in the CDR3. Trimming at V came to 6 bases and at J to 7 bases, leaving 13 bases not matched to a gene. CDR3: CASSRYSDREGTQYF. CDR3 nucleotides: TGTGCCAGCAGCAGATACTCGGACAGGGAAGGGACCCAGTACTTC.

This clonotype was observed at least ten times. The V call is TRBV27, the J call TRBJ1-3; 9 nucleotides align to TRBD1. V lost 8 bases and J lost 4; bases outside the gene matches: 9. This CDR3 is built from 15 residues. Germline V gene lookup returns CDR1 MNHEY and CDR2 SMNVEV (reference sequence). The CDR3, as DNA: TGTGCCAGCGCTCCAACAGGGGGCCGAGGAAACACCATATATTTT. Protein sequence: CASAPTGGRGNTIYF.

This clonotype was observed a handful of times. The chain joins TRBV5-1 to TRBJ1-1, with a tentative D call TRBD1 (5 bases). CDR3 length equals 13 residues. V was cut by 3 bases and J by 3 bases, with 9 bases left in between. Germline loops: CDR1 SGHRS, CDR2 YFSETQ. The CDR3: CASSSTVYTEAFF. In nucleotides, the CDR3 is TGCGCCAGCAGCTCGACAGTTTACACTGAAGCTTTCTTT.

This clonotype was recorded a few times. J is TRBJ2-1 and V is TRBV6-2 or TRBV6-3, with 8 bases that match TRBD1. Unmatched junction bases numbered 12, after V lost 5 bases and J lost 0 bases. This CDR3 region has 18 residues. Germline CDR1 is MNHEY and CDR2 is SVGEGT. CDR3 protein: CASSKGQALGNSYNEQFF. The CDR3 DNA follows: TGTGCCAGCAGTAAGGGACAGGCCCTCGGGAACTCCTACAATGAGCAGTTCTTC.

A few counts support this clonotype. The chain employs TRBV27 and TRBJ2-7, with D tentatively TRBD1 (5 bases). The germline V and J ends were trimmed by 1 base and 3 bases, with 10 bases remaining between them. Germline V gene sequence: CDR1 MNHEY, CDR2 SMNVEV (reference sequence). The CDR3 runs to 14 residues. CDR3 sequence: CASSLYTGVYEQYF. In nucleotides, the CDR3 is TGTGCCAGCAGTTTATACACAGGAGTCTACGAGCAGTACTTC.

This clonotype was counted at least ten times. This sequence joins TRBV4-1 and TRBJ2-1, with TRBD2 matching over 8 bases. Looked up from germline, CDR1 is MGHRA and CDR2 is YSYEKL. The trim removed 1 base at V and 1 base at J, leaving 0 bases unmatched. The CDR3 runs 15 residues. The CDR3 sequence is CASSQVAGSYNEQFF. CDR3 DNA: TGCGCCAGCAGCCAAGTAGCGGGATCCTACAATGAGCAGTTCTTC.

There are a few counts of this clonotype. The chain carries TRBV11-2 and TRBJ2-2, with D uncertain. The CDR3 length is 14 residues. In germline, CDR1 is SGHAT, CDR2 FQNNGV. V was shortened by 3 bases and J by 3 bases, with 8 bases between the two germline ends. CDR3 nucleotides: TGTGCCAGCAGCTTTCGTGGGGACACCGGGGAGCTGTTTTTT. Protein sequence: CASSFRGDTGELFF.

This clonotype has only a few counts. The J gene is TRBJ2-7, the V gene TRBV6-5; TRBD2 aligns across 8 bases. J was trimmed by 1 base and V by 5 bases; bases with no gene match: 10. This CDR3 comprises 16 residues. CDR1 MNHEY and CDR2 SVGAGI come from the germline V gene. CDR3 nucleotides: TGTGCCAGCAGTGTACTAATCGGGACTAGATCCTACGAGCAGTACTTC. Its protein is CASSVLIGTRSYEQYF.

The chain carries TRBV10-3 and TRBJ1-5; D unresolved. The length of the CDR3 is 14 residues. The V and J ends lost 0 bases and 5 bases respectively, with 8 bases between them. Per germline, CDR1 ENHRY and CDR2 SYGVKD. CDR3 DNA: TGTGCCATCAGTGAGTCGCTTGGGGATCAGCCCCAGCATTTT. It is translated as CAISESLGDQPQHF.

The genes are TRBV29-1 and TRBJ1-1; 7 bases agree with TRBD1. Per germline, CDR1 SQVTM and CDR2 ANQGSEA. The V gene end was trimmed by 7 bases and the J gene end by 2 bases; junction bases not matched to a gene: 7. There are 13 residues in the CDR3. The CDR3 DNA is TGCAGCGGTAAACAGGGGCTAAACACTGAAGCTTTCTTT. Translating it yields CSGKQGLNTEAFF.

This chain uses TRBV7-9 with TRBJ2-1; D uncertain. V was trimmed by 0 bases and J by 8 bases, leaving 5 bases between them. The CDR3 contains 12 residues. Germline loops: CDR1 SEHNR, CDR2 FQNEAQ (reference sequence). The CDR3 reads CASSLAGHEQFF. The CDR3 bases are TGTGCCAGCAGCTTAGCGGGTCATGAGCAGTTCTTC.

The sample holds many counts of this clonotype. The chain has TRBV11-2 and TRBJ2-2, with D perhaps matching TRBD1 or TRBD2 (5 bases each). CDR3 length: 12 residues. Trimming took 1 base from V and 9 from J, leaving 6 bases between them. Looked up from germline, CDR1 is SGHAT and CDR2 is FQNNGV. CDR3 sequence (DNA): TGTGCCAGCAGCTTAGGGGGACGGGAGCTGTTTTTT. Amino acids: CASSLGGRELFF.

This clonotype has a handful of counts. The chain has TRBV12-3 or TRBV12-4 and TRBJ2-1; D uncertain. V was pared by 6 bases and J by 8 bases, with 8 bases between. The CDR3 spans 11 residues. The CDR3 sequence: CASSPNHEQFF. CDR3 sequence (DNA): TGTGCCAGCAGCCCAAACCATGAGCAGTTCTTC.

The J gene is TRBJ2-6, the V gene TRBV5-6; D unresolved. The CDR3 extends over 17 amino acids. Trimming left V 0 bases short and J 0 bases short, with 10 bases between. CDR1 is SGHDT and CDR2 is YYEEEE in the germline V gene. CDR3 loop: CASSLGVSRSGANVLTF. The CDR3 DNA reads TGTGCCAGCAGCTTGGGGGTTAGTCGCTCTGGGGCCAACGTCCTGACTTTC.

This rearrangement joins TRBV7-9 to TRBJ2-2; TRBD1 matches at 7 bases. V dropped 6 bases and J dropped 5; count of bases not matched to a gene: 9. Germline assignment: CDR1 SEHNR and CDR2 FQNEAQ (reference sequence). The CDR3 runs 15 residues. The CDR3 reads CASRYGTEYTGELFF. CDR3 coding DNA: TGTGCCAGCAGATATGGGACAGAGTATACCGGGGAGCTGTTTTTT.

This clonotype occurred a few times. The gene calls are TRBV9 and TRBJ2-7; TRBD2 agrees at 14 bases. The V gene end was trimmed by 4 bases and the J gene end by 2 bases; junction bases not matched to a gene: 5. This CDR3 region has 16 residues. Per germline, CDR1 SGDLS and CDR2 YYNGEE. The CDR3 loop reads CASSPGGLAGAYEQYF. DNA of the CDR3: TGTGCCAGCAGCCCCGGGGGACTAGCGGGAGCCTACGAGCAGTACTTC. Filled out from reference TRBV9 and TRBJ2-7, the complete variable domain reads DSGVTQTPKHLITATGQRVTLRCSPRSGDLSVYWYQQSLDQGLQFLIQYYNGEERAKGNILERFSAQQFPDLHSELNLSSLELGDSALYFCASSPGGLAGAYEQYFGPGTRLTVT.

The chain uses TRBV20-1 and TRBJ2-3; D assignment may be TRBD1 or TRBD2 (6 bases each). Germline CDR1 is DFQATT and CDR2 is SNEGSKA (reference sequence). The CDR3 has 16 residues. Trimming stripped 5 bases from V and 3 bases from J, with 21 bases between. The CDR3 DNA sequence: TGCAGTGCTGCGCCGGGGGCCGTACCGAGTACAGATACGCAGTATTTT. Its protein product is CSAAPGAVPSTDTQYF.

CDR3 coding DNA: TGTGCCAGCCAGACCTATTCTAGCGGGAGGGTGTTGGAGTTCTTC. Translated, it gives CASQTYSSGRVLEFF. This rearrangement joins TRBV6-2 or TRBV6-3 to TRBJ2-1; TRBD2 matches at 12 bases. J lost 14 bases, V lost 8 bases, and 16 bases had no gene match. Looked up from germline, CDR1 is MNHEY and CDR2 is SVGEGT. The CDR3 runs 15 residues.

Many counts were recorded for this clonotype. The CDR3 coding sequence is TGTGCCAGCAGCCCGACAGGGATTGGCGAAAAACTGTTTTTT. Amino acids: CASSPTGIGEKLFF. The V and J genes are TRBV7-2 and TRBJ1-4, with 7 bases fitting TRBD1. V was clipped by 5 bases and J by 8 bases; unmatched bases: 8. CDR3 length equals 14 residues. Germline CDR1 SGHTA, CDR2 FQGNSA.

At least ten counts were recorded for this clonotype. The chain recombines TRBV20-1 with TRBJ1-1; 9 bases line up with TRBD1. The CDR3 has 15 amino acids. V dropped 0 bases and J dropped 5; count of bases not matched to a gene: 7. Germline V gene lookup returns CDR1 DFQATT and CDR2 SNEGSKA (reference sequence). This chain's CDR3 is CSARDIDRGWTEAFF. The CDR3 nucleotides are TGCAGTGCTAGAGATATAGACAGGGGGTGGACTGAAGCTTTCTTT.

This clonotype has more than one count but fewer than ten. CDR3 bases: TGTGCCAGCAGCCGTGGTGTTGGGGCTAGCGGGGCCTACGAGCAGTACTTC. Amino acids: CASSRGVGASGAYEQYF. The genes are TRBV4-2 and TRBJ2-7; 9 bases line up with TRBD2. Germline V gene sequence: CDR1 LGHNA, CDR2 YNFKEQ. The ends lost 4 bases at V and 2 bases at J; junction bases unmatched: 12. The CDR3 totals 17 residues.

V usage is TRBV15 and J usage is TRBJ2-3; D is undetermined. V was shortened by 1 base and J by 7 bases, with 6 bases between the two germline ends. The CDR3 loop spans 12 amino acids. The V gene's germline CDR1 is LNHNV and CDR2 YYDKDF (reference sequence). CDR3 nucleotides: TGTGCCACCAGCAGAGGACCAAATACGCAGTATTTT. Translated: CATSRGPNTQYF.